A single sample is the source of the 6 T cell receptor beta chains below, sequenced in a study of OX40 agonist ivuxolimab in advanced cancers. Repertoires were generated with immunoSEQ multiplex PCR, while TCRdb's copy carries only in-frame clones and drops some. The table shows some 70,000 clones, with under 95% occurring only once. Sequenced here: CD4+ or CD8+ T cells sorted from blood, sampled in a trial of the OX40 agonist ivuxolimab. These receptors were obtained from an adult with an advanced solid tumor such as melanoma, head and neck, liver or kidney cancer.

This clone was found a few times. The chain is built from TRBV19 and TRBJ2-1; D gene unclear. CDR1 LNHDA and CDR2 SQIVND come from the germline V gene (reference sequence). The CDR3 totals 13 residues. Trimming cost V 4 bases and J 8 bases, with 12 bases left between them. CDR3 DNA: TGTGCCAGTAGTACCTATACGCAAGATGAGCAGTTCTTC. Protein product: CASSTYTQDEQFF.

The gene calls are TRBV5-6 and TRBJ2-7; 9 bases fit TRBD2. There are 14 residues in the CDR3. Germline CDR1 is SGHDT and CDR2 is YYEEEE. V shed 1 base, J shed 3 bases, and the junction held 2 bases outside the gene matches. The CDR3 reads CASSLWRGGYEQYF. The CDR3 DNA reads TGTGCCAGCAGCTTGTGGCGGGGGGGCTACGAGCAGTACTTC.

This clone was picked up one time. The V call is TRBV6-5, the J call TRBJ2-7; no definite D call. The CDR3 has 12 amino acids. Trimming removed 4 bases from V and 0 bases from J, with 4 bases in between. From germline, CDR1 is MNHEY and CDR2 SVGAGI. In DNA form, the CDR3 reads TGTGCCAGCAGTTCCCACTCCTACGAGCAGTACTTC. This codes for CASSSHSYEQYF.

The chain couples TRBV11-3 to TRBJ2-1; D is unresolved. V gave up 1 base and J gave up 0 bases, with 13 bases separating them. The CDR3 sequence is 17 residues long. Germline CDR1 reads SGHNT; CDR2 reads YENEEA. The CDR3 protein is CASSLAGTYSSYNEQFF. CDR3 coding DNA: TGTGCCAGCAGCTTAGCCGGAACCTACAGCTCCTACAATGAGCAGTTCTTC. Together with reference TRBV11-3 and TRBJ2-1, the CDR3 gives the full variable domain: EAGVVQSPRYKIIEKKQPVAFWCNPISGHNTLYWYLQNLGQGPELLIRYENEEAVDDSQLPKDRFSAERLKGVDSTLKIQPAELGDSAVYLCASSLAGTYSSYNEQFFGPGTRLTVL.

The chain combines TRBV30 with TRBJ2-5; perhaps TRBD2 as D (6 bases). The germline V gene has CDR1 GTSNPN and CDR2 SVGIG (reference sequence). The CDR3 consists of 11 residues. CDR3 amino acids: CASGLGETQYF. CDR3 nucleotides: TGTGCTTCGGGACTGGGGGAGACCCAGTACTTC.

This CDR3 reads CASSLNSGRGETQYF. CDR3 in DNA: TGTGCCAGCAGCTTAAATAGCGGCCGGGGGGAGACCCAGTACTTC. This rearrangement joins TRBV11-2 to TRBJ2-5, with D perhaps TRBD2 (6 bases). The germline V gene encodes CDR1 SGHAT and CDR2 FQNNGV. The CDR3 is 15 residues long. V gave up 2 bases and J gave up 5 bases, with 15 bases separating them. Together with reference TRBV11-2 and TRBJ2-5, the CDR3 gives the full variable domain: EAGVAQSPRYKIIEKRQSVAFWCNPISGHATLYWYQQILGQGPKLLIQFQNNGVVDDSQLPKDRFSAERLKGVDSTLKIQPAKLEDSAVYLCASSLNSGRGETQYFGPGTRLLVL.